One and the same sample provided the 29 T cell receptor beta chains below, sequenced in a study of T cells in Graves' hyperthyroidism and ophthalmopathy. RNA transcripts yielded amplified TCR beta CDR3 regions. The TCR CDR3 first-round RT-PCR relied on the HTBI primer set. TCRdb analysed the multiplex PCR reads with MiXCR anew, one entry per CDR3 protein. The table has nearly 250,000 distinct CDR3 sequences, about 25% seen once; the top ten hold about a third. The sample consisted of blood. These receptors all stem from a woman aged 40 to 50 with Graves' ophthalmopathy.

Concerning this clonotype itself: The junction departs from germline at one end; a sequencing error may be responsible. This CDR3 reads CASSLGTAEINYGYIF. The CDR3 DNA reads as TGTGCCAGTAGTCTCGGGACAGCGGAAATTAACTATGGCTACATCTTC. This rearrangement joins TRBV19 to TRBJ1-2, with 7 bases identical to TRBD1. Per germline, CDR1 LNHDA and CDR2 SQIVND (reference sequence). The CDR3 is 16 residues long.

In its sample, this clonotype was seen many times. The V and J genes are TRBV30 and TRBJ2-7; D unclear. The CDR3 is 14 residues long. Per germline, CDR1 GTSNPN and CDR2 SVGIG (reference sequence). Trimming stripped 0 bases from V and 3 bases from J, with 12 bases between. DNA of the CDR3: TGTGCCTGGAGTGTACTCTATTGGAACTACGAGCAGTACTTC. Its protein is CAWSVLYWNYEQYF.

This clonotype has ten or more counts. The genes are TRBV20-1 and TRBJ2-7; 7 bases are a match to TRBD1. This CDR3 contains 17 residues. The ends lost 0 bases at V and 2 bases at J; junction bases unmatched: 13. The V gene's germline CDR1 is DFQATT and CDR2 SNEGSKA (reference sequence). The chain's CDR3 is CSARDQGDPGEPYEQYF. Here the CDR3 DNA reads TGCAGTGCTAGAGATCAGGGGGACCCAGGGGAACCCTACGAGCAGTACTTC.

This clonotype was detected ten times or more. The chain joins TRBV19 to TRBJ2-7; 9 bases are shared with TRBD1. The length of the CDR3 is 14 residues. V shed 2 bases and J 3 bases; nucleotides not matched to a gene: 2. CDR1 is LNHDA and CDR2 is SQIVND in the germline V gene (reference sequence). This chain's CDR3 is CASSISDRGYEQYF. The CDR3, as DNA: TGTGCCAGTAGTATATCGGACAGGGGCTACGAGCAGTACTTC.

This clonotype has at least ten counts. J is TRBJ2-7 and V is TRBV4-2; the match to TRBD1 covers 9 bases. Unmatched junction bases numbered 12, after V lost 6 bases and J lost 6 bases. Germline assignment: CDR1 LGHNA and CDR2 YNFKEQ. This CDR3 contains 15 residues. The CDR3 nucleotides are TGTGCCAGCAGTCTAGCGGCACAGGGGGCGGGCGAGCAGTACTTC. It encodes CASSLAAQGAGEQYF.

Ten or more counts support this clonotype. The chain links TRBV7-8 to TRBJ1-2, with 9 bases identical to TRBD1. V lost 4 bases and J lost 2; bases outside the gene matches: 5. This CDR3 spans 15 amino acids. The germline V gene encodes CDR1 SGHVS and CDR2 FQNEAQ. The CDR3 bases are TGTGCCAGCAGCTCCCGAACAGGGGGCAACTATGGCTACACCTTC. Encoded protein: CASSSRTGGNYGYTF.

V and J are TRBV3-1 and TRBJ2-1; no clear D. The CDR3 spans 16 residues. V was trimmed by 1 base and J by 0 bases, leaving 10 bases between them. Germline V gene lookup returns CDR1 LGHDT and CDR2 YNNKEL (reference sequence). The CDR3, as DNA: TGTGCCAGCAGCCAAGGTGGGGTGAGCTCCTACAATGAGCAGTTCTTC. Translating gives CASSQGGVSSYNEQFF.

The rearrangement joins TRBV29-1 to TRBJ2-5, with a weak D call TRBD2 (5 bases). The CDR3 spans 11 residues. V was cut by 8 bases and J by 4 bases, with 11 bases left in between. CDR1 and CDR2 (germline): SQVTM, ANQGSEA. The CDR3 loop is CSRFGGETQYF. The CDR3 DNA reads as TGCAGCCGCTTCGGAGGAGAGACCCAGTACTTC.

This clonotype has more than one count but fewer than ten. The chain is built from TRBV4-1 and TRBJ2-1; TRBD2 matches 7 bases. CDR1 MGHRA and CDR2 YSYEKL come from the germline V gene. The CDR3 covers 15 residues. J gave up 5 bases and V 0 bases, and 4 bases lay outside the gene matches. CDR3 sequence: CASSQEGLADNEQFF. The DNA for the CDR3 is TGCGCCAGCAGCCAAGAAGGTCTAGCGGACAATGAGCAGTTCTTC.

This clonotype was observed many times. The gene calls are TRBV30 and TRBJ1-1, with TRBD1 identical over 9 bases. The CDR3 is made up of 12 amino acids. V gave up 0 bases and J gave up 8 bases; unmatched junction bases: 1. Germline loops: CDR1 GTSNPN, CDR2 SVGIG (reference sequence). This CDR3 is CAWSVDRGEAFF. CDR3 coding DNA: TGTGCCTGGAGTGTAGACAGGGGGGAAGCTTTCTTT.

The chain uses TRBV6-1 and TRBJ2-6; D not resolved. The CDR3 runs 13 residues. Germline V gene data show CDR1 as MNHNS and CDR2 as SASEGT. V lost 10 bases and J 2 bases, leaving 9 bases between the germline ends. The DNA for the CDR3 is TGTGCCACCCTCTGGGCTGGGGCCAACGTCCTGACTTTC. Its translation: CATLWAGANVLTF.

This clonotype was seen many times. The rearrangement links TRBV5-1 to TRBJ2-5; tentatively, D is TRBD2 (5 bases). Trimming removed 2 bases at V and 4 bases at J, with 18 bases between. Germline CDR1 SGHRS, CDR2 YFSETQ. The length of the CDR3 is 16 residues. This chain's CDR3 is CASSFESLLVGETQYF. The CDR3 DNA reads TGCGCCAGCAGCTTTGAGTCCCTACTAGTCGGAGAGACCCAGTACTTC.

This clonotype was picked up many times. The J gene is TRBJ2-7, the V gene TRBV28; D remains unclear. Germline values: CDR1 MDHEN, CDR2 SYDVKM. This CDR3 spans 13 amino acids. V lost 3 bases to trimming and J lost 5 bases, with 11 bases between them. In DNA, the CDR3 is TGTGCCAGCAGTTTGTCTAACGTCGACGAGCAGTACTTC. Translated: CASSLSNVDEQYF. Looking up the rest from reference TRBV28 and TRBJ2-7 gives the full variable domain: DVKVTQSSRYLVKRTGEKVFLECVQDMDHENMFWYRQDPGLGLRLIYFSYDVKMKEKGDIPEGYSVSREKKERFSLILESASTNQTSMYLCASSLSNVDEQYFGPGTRLTVT.

Ten or more counts support this clonotype. The CDR3 reads CASSPGTGVTETQYF. CDR3 bases: TGTGCCAGTTCCCCCGGGACAGGGGTCACGGAGACCCAGTACTTC. The rearrangement uses TRBV6-2 or TRBV6-3 and TRBJ2-5, with TRBD1 matching 10 bases. The ends lost 9 bases at V and 5 bases at J; junction bases unmatched: 12. This CDR3 has 15 amino acids. In germline, CDR1 is MNHEY, CDR2 SVGEGT.

This clonotype came up many times. The gene calls are TRBV25-1 and TRBJ2-7, with D possibly TRBD1 on 6 matching bases. The CDR3 is made up of 13 amino acids. The V gene lost 4 bases and the J gene lost 3 bases, with 10 bases spanning the gap. Germline V gene lookup returns CDR1 MGHDK and CDR2 SYGVNS. CDR3 in DNA: TGTGCCAGCAGTGTGGACAGCAACTACGAGCAGTACTTC. It encodes CASSVDSNYEQYF.

Ten or more counts support this clonotype. The chain couples TRBV6-5 to TRBJ2-5, with no clear D. The V end was cut by 2 bases, the J end by 1 base, with 2 bases between. This CDR3 comprises 12 residues. Germline V lookup: CDR1 MNHEY, CDR2 SVGAGI. The CDR3 nucleotides read TGTGCCAGCAGTTACCGCCAAGAGACCCAGTACTTC. Translating gives CASSYRQETQYF.

This clonotype was detected ten times or more. This chain connects TRBV6-2 or TRBV6-3 to TRBJ2-3, with TRBD2 identical over 10 bases. CDR1 is MNHEY and CDR2 is SVGEGT in the germline V gene. The CDR3 loop spans 18 amino acids. Trimming removed 8 bases from V and 1 base from J; junction bases left unmatched: 15. In DNA form, the CDR3 reads TGTGCCAGCCGCGTAGGCTGGTCTAGCGGGGGACGCACAGATACGCAGTATTTT. Translation: CASRVGWSSGGRTDTQYF.

This clonotype was seen a few times. V gene TRBV6-5 combines with J gene TRBJ2-5, with 13 bases lining up with TRBD2. The V gene end was trimmed by 0 bases and the J gene end by 3 bases; junction bases not matched to a gene: 7. Germline V gene data show CDR1 as MNHEY and CDR2 as SVGAGI. The CDR3 length is 18 residues. CDR3 sequence: CASSYSMGTSGEKETQYF. The CDR3 DNA reads as TGTGCCAGCAGTTACTCGATGGGGACTAGCGGGGAAAAAGAGACCCAGTACTTC.

This clonotype was observed at least ten times. V gene TRBV5-1 combines with J gene TRBJ1-5; 11 nucleotides match TRBD1. The germline V gene encodes CDR1 SGHRS and CDR2 YFSETQ. This CDR3 spans 15 amino acids. V was pared by 4 bases and J by 10 bases, with 10 bases of the junction left unmatched. The CDR3: CASSAGTGGIEPQHF. The CDR3 DNA reads TGCGCCAGCAGCGCCGGGACAGGGGGAATTGAACCCCAGCATTTT. Variable domain in full (rest from reference TRBV5-1 and TRBJ1-5): KAGVTQTPRYLIKTRGQQVTLSCSPISGHRSVSWYQQTPGQGLQFLFEYFSETQRNKGNFPGRFSGRQFSNSRSEMNVSTLELGDSALYLCASSAGTGGIEPQHFGDGTRLSIL.

This clonotype has only one observation. The J gene is TRBJ2-7, the V gene TRBV28, with D possibly TRBD1 on 6 matching bases. Germline CDR1 is MDHEN and CDR2 is SYDVKM. The CDR3 covers 15 residues. Trimming left V 1 base short and J 3 bases short, with 13 bases between. CDR3 bases: TGTGCCAGCAGTTTATTTAGGTTCAGGGGCTACGAGCAGTACTTC. This translates into CASSLFRFRGYEQYF.

The genes are TRBV20-1 and TRBJ2-5; 8 nucleotides agree with TRBD1. The CDR3 runs 15 residues. With V trimmed by 5 bases and J by 2 bases, 10 bases remained unmatched. Germline CDR1 reads DFQATT; CDR2 reads SNEGSKA (reference sequence). The CDR3 spells CSASALGQGQETQYF. The CDR3 DNA is TGCAGTGCTTCTGCTCTTGGACAGGGTCAAGAGACCCAGTACTTC.

This clonotype was detected ten times or more. The genes are TRBV28 and TRBJ2-5; 15 bases match TRBD2. With 5 bases clipped from V and 6 bases from J, the junction kept 7 bases outside the gene matches. The CDR3 is made up of 16 amino acids. CDR1 is MDHEN and CDR2 is SYDVKM in the germline V gene. This CDR3 is CASSPPGLAGGKTQYF. CDR3 coding DNA: TGTGCCAGCAGTCCACCGGGACTAGCGGGGGGAAAGACCCAGTACTTC.

In its sample, this clonotype was seen many times. The chain recombines TRBV29-1 with TRBJ1-2, with no clear D. CDR1 and CDR2 (germline): SQVTM, ANQGSEA. The V gene lost 3 bases and the J gene lost 8 bases, with 19 bases spanning the gap. This CDR3 comprises 14 residues. In DNA, the CDR3 is TGCAGCGTTGAGTCGGGTTCTCGTCCGAGGGGCTACACCTTC. Its protein is CSVESGSRPRGYTF. Looking up the rest from reference TRBV29-1 and TRBJ1-2 gives the full variable domain: SAVISQKPSRDICQRGTSLTIQCQVDSQVTMMFWYRQQPGQSLTLIATANQGSEATYESGFVIDKFPISRPNLTFSTLTVSNMSPEDSSIYLCSVESGSRPRGYTFGSGTRLTVV.

The table lists this clonotype with many counts. The CDR3 DNA is TGCAGCGTTGAAGGCCGTCTATCGACTCAGACCCAGTACTTC. It specifies CSVEGRLSTQTQYF. The chain recombines TRBV29-1 with TRBJ2-5; D unresolved. The CDR3 spans 14 residues. Trimming shortened V by 1 base and J by 6 bases, and 15 bases separated the two germline ends. CDR1 and CDR2 (germline): SQVTM, ANQGSEA.

This clonotype was recorded many times. V and J are TRBV19 and TRBJ2-2, with TRBD1 matching over 9 bases. The ends lost 10 bases at V and 5 bases at J; junction bases unmatched: 5. The length of the CDR3 is 13 residues. CDR1 is LNHDA, CDR2 SQIVND, per germline (reference sequence). The CDR3 spells CATSDRGTGELFF. The CDR3 coding sequence is TGTGCCACCTCCGACAGGGGGACCGGGGAGCTGTTTTTT.

This clonotype was seen repeatedly, ten times or more. The genes are TRBV11-2 and TRBJ1-2, with D possibly TRBD1 on 6 matching bases. Germline V CDR1 and CDR2: SGHAT, FQNNGV. This CDR3 comprises 15 residues. The V end lost 5 bases, the J end lost 2 bases, and 15 bases lay between the germline ends. The CDR3, as DNA: TGTGCCAGCAGCCCAGGAGACAGGAACAACTATGGCTACACCTTC. Encoded protein: CASSPGDRNNYGYTF.

In this sample, this clonotype turned up many times. V is TRBV28 and J is TRBJ1-5, with D perhaps matching TRBD1 (6 bases). The CDR3 has 18 residues. Per the germline V gene, CDR1 is MDHEN and CDR2 is SYDVKM. V dropped 5 bases and J dropped 0 bases, with 20 bases sitting between them. The CDR3 nucleotides are TGTGCCAGCAGTCCCCCGGGCCCACAGGGTTCTAGCAATCAGCCCCAGCATTTT. It translates to CASSPPGPQGSSNQPQHF.

The rearrangement joins TRBV28 to TRBJ1-1; the D gene is possibly TRBD1 (5 bases). This CDR3 is built from 16 residues. Germline values: CDR1 MDHEN, CDR2 SYDVKM. V shed 6 bases and J shed 0 bases, with 17 bases lying between them. The CDR3 DNA reads TGTGCCAGCAGCCGTGGGGGGGACTTCATGAACACTGAAGCTTTCTTT. Encoded protein: CASSRGGDFMNTEAFF.

This clonotype was seen only once. V is TRBV6-2 or TRBV6-3 and J is TRBJ1-1, with no clear D. CDR3 size: 17 residues. Trimming removed 2 bases at V and 1 base at J, with 17 bases between. Germline loops: CDR1 MNHEY, CDR2 SVGEGT. The CDR3 bases are TGTGCCAGCAGTTACCCGAGTGGCCTAGGCGGGAACACTGAAGCTTTCTTT. It yields the protein CASSYPSGLGGNTEAFF.